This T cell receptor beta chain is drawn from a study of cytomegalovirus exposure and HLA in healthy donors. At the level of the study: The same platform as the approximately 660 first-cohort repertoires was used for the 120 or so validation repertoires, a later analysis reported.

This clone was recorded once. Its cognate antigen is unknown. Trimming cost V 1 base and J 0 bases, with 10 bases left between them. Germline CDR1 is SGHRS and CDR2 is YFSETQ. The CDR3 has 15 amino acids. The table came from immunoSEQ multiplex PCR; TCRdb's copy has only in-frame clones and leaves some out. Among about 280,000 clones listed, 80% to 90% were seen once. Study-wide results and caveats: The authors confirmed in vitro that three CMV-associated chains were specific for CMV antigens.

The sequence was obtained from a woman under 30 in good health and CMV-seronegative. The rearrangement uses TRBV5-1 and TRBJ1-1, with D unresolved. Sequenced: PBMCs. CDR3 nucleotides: TGCGCCAGCAGCTTGACAGCCCTCATGAACACTGAAGCTTTCTTT. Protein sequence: CASSLTALMNTEAFF.